These 24 T cell receptor beta chains share one sample of origin, sequenced in a study of identical twins (TCRdb year 2016). Receptor libraries were prepared by 5' RACE. Sequencing used an Illumina HiSeq 2000. TCRdb trimmed public reads at Q25 via fastp, called clones via MiXCR and kept in-frame beta chains. Duplicate CDR3 protein sequences are folded into a single record with the most common DNA and genes. In this sample the table shows fewer than 550,000 distinct CDR3 sequences, nearly 15% of which occur a single time. The ten largest clonotypes hold about 0.4% of the sample. These data also featured in a second study, about yellow fever vaccine responses in identical twins.

Material: CD4+ T cells sorted from blood. These receptors came from a young woman in good health.

This chain joins TRBV12-3 or TRBV12-4 and TRBJ1-2; D not resolved. This CDR3 contains 13 residues. V was shortened by 7 bases and J by 0 bases, with 9 bases between the two germline ends. The CDR3 is CASTAVPNYGYTF. CDR3 coding DNA: TGTGCCAGCACCGCTGTCCCTAACTATGGCTACACCTTC.

The chain recombines TRBV12-3 or TRBV12-4 with TRBJ2-7; D ambiguous. V was clipped by 5 bases and J by 2 bases, with 16 bases between them. The CDR3 loop spans 15 amino acids. The CDR3 DNA sequence: TGTGCCAGCAGTCCCGCACTCGGACGGGCCTACGAGCAGTACTTC. It translates to CASSPALGRAYEQYF.

The CDR3 sequence is CSATGGGEQFF. The CDR3 region has the DNA TGCAGTGCTACCGGCGGGGGGGAGCAGTTCTTC. The rearrangement uses TRBV20-1 and TRBJ2-1; 8 positions match TRBD2. The CDR3 loop spans 11 amino acids. The germline gives CDR1 DFQATT, CDR2 SNEGSKA (reference sequence). The V gene end was trimmed by 4 bases and the J gene end by 10 bases; junction bases not matched to a gene: 3.

The rearrangement joins TRBV4-1 to TRBJ2-2; TRBD1 might be the D (5 bases). CDR1 and CDR2 (germline): MGHRA, YSYEKL. V was shortened by 4 bases and J by 1 base, with 13 bases between the two germline ends. The length of the CDR3 is 16 residues. CDR3 sequence reads: CASSPRWQGNTGELFF. CDR3 bases: TGCGCCAGCAGCCCCCGATGGCAGGGGAACACCGGGGAGCTGTTTTTT.

This clonotype was seen only a few times. This sequence joins TRBV12-3 or TRBV12-4 and TRBJ1-6; 9 bases are a match to TRBD1. V was pared by 4 bases and J by 9 bases, with 4 bases of the junction left unmatched. The CDR3 spans 14 residues. The CDR3 spells CASSWGQGSSPLHF. CDR3 bases: TGTGCCAGCAGTTGGGGACAGGGTTCTTCACCCCTCCACTTT.

This clonotype was found a few times. The J gene is TRBJ2-5, the V gene TRBV25-1; 7 bases align to TRBD1. J gave up 5 bases and V 4 bases, and 4 bases lay outside the gene matches. The length of the CDR3 is 13 residues. Germline loops: CDR1 MGHDK, CDR2 SYGVNS. CDR3 in DNA: TGTGCCAGCAGTGTGACAGGGTTGGAGACCCAGTACTTC. Translated: CASSVTGLETQYF.

This chain connects TRBV28 to TRBJ2-1; the match to TRBD2 covers 13 bases. CDR3 length: 16 residues. V lost 6 bases, J lost 7 bases, and 9 bases stayed unmatched. In germline, CDR1 is MDHEN, CDR2 SYDVKM. CDR3 coding DNA: TGTGCCAGCAGCATAGGGTGGACTAGCGGGAGTAATGAGCAGTTCTTC. As protein: CASSIGWTSGSNEQFF. The whole variable domain, remainder taken from reference TRBV28 and TRBJ2-1, is DVKVTQSSRYLVKRTGEKVFLECVQDMDHENMFWYRQDPGLGLRLIYFSYDVKMKEKGDIPEGYSVSREKKERFSLILESASTNQTSMYLCASSIGWTSGSNEQFFGPGTRLTVL.

This rearrangement joins TRBV12-3 or TRBV12-4 to TRBJ1-5; TRBD1 agrees at 9 bases. CDR3 length: 15 amino acids. Trimming took 0 bases from V and 7 from J; bases not matched to a gene: 4. CDR3 loop: CASSLATGGGQPQHF. CDR3 nucleotides: TGTGCCAGCAGTTTAGCCACAGGGGGCGGGCAGCCCCAGCATTTT.

This clonotype was detected ten times or more. The chain combines TRBV5-1 with TRBJ1-4, with 8 bases aligning to TRBD1. This CDR3 has 14 residues. V lost 3 bases and J lost 7; bases outside the gene matches: 5. Germline assignment: CDR1 SGHRS and CDR2 YFSETQ. CDR3 coding DNA: TGCGCCAGCAGCTCCGGACAGGGTGGTGAAAAACTGTTTTTT. Protein product: CASSSGQGGEKLFF. The variable domain in full, completed from reference TRBV5-1 and TRBJ1-4, reads KAGVTQTPRYLIKTRGQQVTLSCSPISGHRSVSWYQQTPGQGLQFLFEYFSETQRNKGNFPGRFSGRQFSNSRSEMNVSTLELGDSALYLCASSSGQGGEKLFFGSGTQLSVL.

This clonotype occurred many times. V is TRBV12-3 or TRBV12-4 and J is TRBJ2-1, with D maybe TRBD2 (6 bases). The V end was cut by 6 bases, the J end by 1 base, with 13 bases between. The CDR3 length is 15 residues. The CDR3 DNA is TGTGCCAGCAGCCCCGGTGGGGGGTCCTACAATGAGCAGTTCTTC. Its translation: CASSPGGGSYNEQFF.

This clonotype was recorded a few times. This rearrangement joins TRBV29-1 to TRBJ1-2; D remains unclear. Trimming shortened V by 6 bases and J by 6 bases, and 11 bases separated the two germline ends. Per the germline V gene, CDR1 is SQVTM and CDR2 is ANQGSEA. The CDR3 is 11 amino acids. The CDR3 spells CSVGVEDGYTF. DNA of the CDR3: TGCAGCGTGGGAGTTGAAGATGGCTACACCTTC.

The chain is built from TRBV5-8 and TRBJ2-7; 7 bases are a match to TRBD2. V lost 2 bases and J lost 4; bases outside the gene matches: 6. The CDR3 is made up of 14 amino acids. Germline V gene data show CDR1 as SGHTS and CDR2 as YDEGEE. CDR3 loop: CASSLRSGGYEQYF. The CDR3 DNA reads TGTGCCAGCAGCTTAAGGTCGGGAGGTTACGAGCAGTACTTC. The full variable domain, its missing parts supplied by reference TRBV5-8 and TRBJ2-7, is EAGVTQSPTHLIKTRGQQATLRCSPISGHTSVYWYQQALGLGLQFLLWYDEGEERNRGNFPPRFSGRQFPNYSSELNVNALELEDSALYLCASSLRSGGYEQYFGPGTRLTVT.

Only a few counts were recorded for this clonotype. The chain uses TRBV6-1 and TRBJ2-5; a possible D gene is TRBD2 (5 bases). This CDR3 region has 15 residues. Germline CDR1 reads MNHNS; CDR2 reads SASEGT. V was trimmed by 6 bases and J by 0 bases, leaving 14 bases between them. The CDR3 loop is CASSLFSDHQETQYF. The DNA of the CDR3 is TGTGCCAGCAGCCTGTTTAGCGACCACCAAGAGACCCAGTACTTC.

This chain uses TRBV2 with TRBJ2-5; 7 positions agree with TRBD2. There are 15 residues in the CDR3. V lost 3 bases, J lost 4 bases, and 8 bases stayed unmatched. Germline V gene lookup returns CDR1 SNHLY and CDR2 FYNNEI. This CDR3 reads CASSDGLGDGETQYF. The CDR3 DNA sequence: TGTGCCAGCAGTGATGGACTAGGGGATGGAGAGACCCAGTACTTC. The entire variable domain, with the rest obtained from reference TRBV2 and TRBJ2-5, is as follows: EPEVTQTPSHQVTQMGQEVILRCVPISNHLYFYWYRQILGQKVEFLVSFYNNEISEKSEIFDDQFSVERPDGSNFTLKIRSTKLEDSAMYFCASSDGLGDGETQYFGPGTRLLVL.

This clonotype was counted between two and nine times. The chain combines TRBV18 with TRBJ2-1; 7 nucleotides line up with TRBD2. Germline V gene data show CDR1 as KGHSH and CDR2 as LQKENI. The CDR3 spans 15 residues. The J segment lost 5 bases and the V segment lost 0 bases, leaving 4 bases of the junction unmatched. The CDR3 region has the DNA TGTGCCAGCTCACCACCGGGGACTATAGACAATGAGCAGTTCTTC. Its translation is CASSPPGTIDNEQFF.

This clonotype was detected only a few times. The chain has TRBV5-1 and TRBJ2-2; TRBD1 agrees at 7 bases. Germline assignment: CDR1 SGHRS and CDR2 YFSETQ. V shed 4 bases and J 5 bases; nucleotides not matched to a gene: 5. CDR3 length: 14 amino acids. As DNA, the CDR3 is TGCGCCAGCAGCGGAGACAGGGCTACCGGGGAGCTGTTTTTT. Protein product: CASSGDRATGELFF.

The chain recombines TRBV3-1 with TRBJ1-1; D is possibly TRBD1 (5 bases). The V gene lost 11 bases and the J gene lost 4 bases, with 17 bases spanning the gap. This CDR3 spans 13 amino acids. In germline, CDR1 is LGHDT, CDR2 YNNKEL (reference sequence). CDR3: CASRAGIGTEAFF. In nucleotides, the CDR3 is TGTGCCTCTAGGGCAGGGATAGGCACTGAAGCTTTCTTT.

The chain couples TRBV7-9 to TRBJ1-3, with no clear D. Trimming left V 0 bases short and J 1 base short, with 7 bases between. Germline lookup yields CDR1 SEHNR and CDR2 FQNEAQ (reference sequence). The CDR3 has 15 amino acids. As DNA, the CDR3 is TGTGCCAGCAGCTTAGCGGAGGTTTCTGGAAACACCATATATTTT. Amino acid sequence: CASSLAEVSGNTIYF.

The table lists this clonotype with a few counts. This rearrangement joins TRBV28 to TRBJ1-4, with D possibly being TRBD1 (6 bases). With 8 bases removed from V and 3 bases from J, the gap between germline ends came to 16 bases. This CDR3 is 15 amino acids long. Germline CDR1 and CDR2: MDHEN and SYDVKM. As DNA, the CDR3 is TGTGCCAGCCGCTCCGGGGGCGTATCTAATGAAAAACTGTTTTTT. Translation: CASRSGGVSNEKLFF.

This clonotype has more than one count but fewer than ten. The CDR3 region is CASSLVLGGSGETQYF. CDR3 DNA sequence: TGTGCCAGCAGCTTGGTCCTGGGGGGTTCAGGAGAGACCCAGTACTTC. The V gene is TRBV5-6, the J gene TRBJ2-5; tentative D call: TRBD2 (6 bases). Germline V CDR1 and CDR2: SGHDT, YYEEEE. V lost 0 bases and J 4 bases, leaving 16 bases between the germline ends. The CDR3 length is 16 residues.

The chain has TRBV6-1 and TRBJ2-2, with 8 bases matching TRBD2. J was trimmed by 0 bases and V by 7 bases; bases with no gene match: 10. Looked up from germline, CDR1 is MNHNS and CDR2 is SASEGT. The length of the CDR3 is 17 residues. This CDR3 is CASKTLGGDPNTGELFF. As DNA, the CDR3 is TGTGCCAGCAAAACACTCGGGGGGGACCCGAACACCGGGGAGCTGTTTTTT.

Only a few counts were recorded for this clonotype. The J gene is TRBJ1-5, the V gene TRBV20-1; D ambiguous. V was shortened by 5 bases and J by 0 bases, with 20 bases between the two germline ends. The CDR3 runs to 17 residues. Looked up from germline, CDR1 is DFQATT and CDR2 is SNEGSKA (reference sequence). CDR3 in amino acids: CSAEVGGQRYSNQPQHF. The DNA for the CDR3 is TGCAGTGCTGAAGTGGGTGGGCAGAGATATAGCAATCAGCCCCAGCATTTT.

This clonotype was recorded a few times. The V gene is TRBV20-1, the J gene TRBJ2-2, with D maybe TRBD2 (6 bases). Per germline, CDR1 DFQATT and CDR2 SNEGSKA (reference sequence). V was pared by 7 bases and J by 5 bases, with 14 bases between. The CDR3 loop spans 13 amino acids. CDR3 region: CSVAGLITGELFF. The CDR3 DNA sequence: TGCAGTGTGGCGGGACTGATAACCGGGGAGCTGTTTTTT.

This clonotype appeared a few times. The rearrangement uses TRBV7-9 and TRBJ2-7; TRBD1 might be the D (7 bases). With 7 bases removed from V and 6 bases from J, the gap between germline ends came to 16 bases. The CDR3 consists of 13 residues. From germline, CDR1 is SEHNR and CDR2 FQNEAQ (reference sequence). This CDR3 reads CASIVSGGREQYF. The CDR3 DNA reads TGTGCCAGCATCGTTTCAGGGGGGCGCGAGCAGTACTTC.